Below are 26 T cell receptor beta chains sequenced from a single sample in a study of T cell responses to AZD1222 COVID-19 vaccine. TCRdb keeps only in-frame clones here, not all; method: immunoSEQ multiplex PCR. The sample includes 90,000 to 120,000 clones, 89% of them seen just once. The sequences come from peripheral blood, collected on day 0 of AZD1222 vaccination. These receptors all come from an adult in good health.

The rearrangement uses TRBV28 and TRBJ2-7, with 10 bases aligning to TRBD2. CDR1 is MDHEN, CDR2 SYDVKM, per germline. The CDR3 has 16 amino acids. V lost 4 bases to trimming and J lost 2 bases; unmatched junction nucleotides: 8. CDR3 loop: CASSSAGTSDTYEQYF. CDR3 in DNA: TGTGCCAGCAGTTCAGCCGGGACTAGCGACACCTACGAGCAGTACTTC.

CDR3 bases: TGTGCCAGCTCACCATTTTCAAATCCGGGACAGGGCGCCTACGAGCAGTACTTC. Amino acid sequence: CASSPFSNPGQGAYEQYF. The chain recombines TRBV18 with TRBJ2-7; TRBD1 aligns across 9 bases. The CDR3 is 18 residues long. Germline V gene lookup returns CDR1 KGHSH and CDR2 LQKENI. V shed 2 bases, J shed 2 bases, and the junction held 13 bases outside the gene matches. Together with reference TRBV18 and TRBJ2-7, the CDR3 gives the full variable domain: NAGVMQNPRHLVRRRGQEARLRCSPMKGHSHVYWYRQLPEEGLKFMVYLQKENIIDESGMPKERFSAEFPKEGPSILRIQQVVRGDSAAYFCASSPFSNPGQGAYEQYFGPGTRLTVT.

The chain recombines TRBV11-3 with TRBJ2-3; D gene ambiguous. The germline V gene encodes CDR1 SGHNT and CDR2 YENEEA. The CDR3 sequence is 12 residues long. Trimming took 3 bases from V and 6 from J, leaving 7 bases between them. CDR3 in DNA: TGTGCCAGCAGCTTTGACCGTGATACGCAGTATTTT. Translated: CASSFDRDTQYF.

The rearrangement uses TRBV4-3 and TRBJ2-1; D gene uncertain. The CDR3 runs to 12 residues. Per the germline V gene, CDR1 is LGHNA and CDR2 is YSLEER. V was cut by 1 base and J by 5 bases, with 3 bases left in between. DNA for the CDR3: TGCGCCAGCAGCCAAGGAAACAATGAGCAGTTCTTC. It translates to CASSQGNNEQFF.

CDR3 nucleotide sequence: TGTGCCAGCAGCTTAGGGCAGGGGAACTTCAATCAGCCCCAGCATTTT. Translated, it gives CASSLGQGNFNQPQHF. V gene TRBV11-2 combines with J gene TRBJ1-5; possibly TRBD1 for D (6 bases). Looked up from germline, CDR1 is SGHAT and CDR2 is FQNNGV. V was cut by 1 base and J by 3 bases, with 13 bases left in between. This CDR3 has 16 amino acids.

The V and J genes are TRBV7-9 and TRBJ1-1; the match to TRBD1 covers 9 bases. This CDR3 has 14 residues. Germline V gives CDR1 SEHNR, CDR2 FQNEAQ (reference sequence). Germline trimming cut 4 bases from V and 3 bases from J; bases unmatched to any gene: 3. The CDR3 sequence is CASSYGQGHTEAFF. DNA for the CDR3: TGTGCCAGCAGCTACGGACAGGGGCACACTGAAGCTTTCTTT.

The CDR3 here is CASSPAGQGNYGYTF. In DNA, the CDR3 is TGTGCCAGCAGCCCCGCGGGACAGGGGAACTATGGCTACACCTTC. The chain recombines TRBV28 with TRBJ1-2; 10 positions agree with TRBD1. Germline V CDR1 and CDR2: MDHEN, SYDVKM. The V segment lost 6 bases and the J segment 2 bases; nucleotides outside the gene matches: 6. There are 15 residues in the CDR3.

CDR3 nucleotide sequence: TGTGCTAGTGGTCCGATAGGACTAAGACTTAACACCGGGGAGCTGTTTTTT. Translation gives CASGPIGLRLNTGELFF. J is TRBJ2-2 and V is TRBV12-5; perhaps TRBD2 as D (6 bases). Trimming took 5 bases from V and 2 from J, leaving 18 bases between them. This CDR3 has 17 residues. Germline CDR1 LGHNT, CDR2 FRNRAP. Full variable domain (outside the CDR3, taken from reference TRBV12-5 and TRBJ2-2): DARVTQTPRHKVTEMGQEVTMRCQPILGHNTVFWYRQTMMQGLELLAYFRNRAPLDDSGMPKDRFSAEMPDATLATLKIQPSEPRDSAVYFCASGPIGLRLNTGELFFGEGSRLTVL.

CDR3 nucleotide sequence: TGTGCCAGCAGCTTAAACGGGAGGAACACTGAAGCTTTCTTT. Translating gives CASSLNGRNTEAFF. The rearrangement uses TRBV7-2 and TRBJ1-1, with unresolved D. Per germline, CDR1 SGHTA and CDR2 FQGNSA. Trimming took off 2 bases at V and 1 base at J, with 8 bases between the two ends. The CDR3 sequence is 14 residues long.

CDR3 DNA sequence: TGTGCCAGCAGCCCCGACTATCTTACCTACGAGCAGTACTTC. This codes for CASSPDYLTYEQYF. The rearrangement joins TRBV7-3 to TRBJ2-7; D might be TRBD2 (5 bases). The germline V and J ends were trimmed by 5 bases and 2 bases, with 13 bases remaining between them. The germline V gene encodes CDR1 SGHTA and CDR2 FQGTGA. The CDR3 consists of 14 residues.

This clone was counted a single time. This chain joins TRBV27 and TRBJ1-1; D is unclear. This CDR3 is 15 amino acids long. The ends were cut back, 9 bases at V and 0 bases at J, with 17 bases in the middle. In germline, CDR1 is MNHEY, CDR2 SMNVEV (reference sequence). The CDR3: CARNSRQAMNTEAFF. Here the CDR3 DNA reads TGTGCCAGGAATTCCCGCCAAGCCATGAACACTGAAGCTTTCTTT.

For the CDR3, the DNA is TGTGCCAGCACCCGCGGGAGCTCCTACGAGCAGTACTTC. Translated: CASTRGSSYEQYF. J is TRBJ2-7 and V is TRBV5-8; 7 nucleotides match TRBD2. This CDR3 is 13 amino acids long. Germline values: CDR1 SGHTS, CDR2 YDEGEE. V lost 6 bases to trimming and J lost 0 bases; unmatched junction nucleotides: 3. The complete variable domain, with remaining parts taken from reference TRBV5-8 and TRBJ2-7, reads EAGVTQSPTHLIKTRGQQATLRCSPISGHTSVYWYQQALGLGLQFLLWYDEGEERNRGNFPPRFSGRQFPNYSSELNVNALELEDSALYLCASTRGSSYEQYFGPGTRLTVT.

CDR3: CASSDGRLYGYTF. CDR3 DNA sequence: TGTGCCAGCAGCGATGGCCGATTATATGGCTACACCTTC. The chain joins TRBV7-9 to TRBJ1-2; D gene unclear. V lost 5 bases and J lost 5, with 12 bases in between. This CDR3 spans 13 amino acids. CDR1 SEHNR and CDR2 FQNEAQ come from the germline V gene (reference sequence).

The genes are TRBV29-1 and TRBJ1-1; D is uncertain. The germline V gene has CDR1 SQVTM and CDR2 ANQGSEA. Trimming shortened V by 4 bases and J by 7 bases, and 16 bases separated the two germline ends. The CDR3 consists of 13 residues. This CDR3 is CSVAYQARGEAFF. CDR3 DNA sequence: TGCAGCGTTGCTTATCAGGCACGAGGTGAAGCTTTCTTT.

The chain carries TRBV4-1 and TRBJ2-1; D perhaps matches TRBD2 (5 bases). Trimming stripped 0 bases from V and 3 bases from J, with 15 bases between. This CDR3 contains 17 residues. CDR1 and CDR2 from the germline V gene are MGHRA and YSYEKL. The CDR3 loop is CASSQDGGRVDYNEQFF. The CDR3 DNA sequence: TGCGCCAGCAGCCAAGATGGCGGGCGGGTGGACTACAATGAGCAGTTCTTC.

This clone has just a few counts. The chain carries TRBV6-5 and TRBJ2-2, with a tentative D call TRBD1 (5 bases). Germline loops: CDR1 MNHEY, CDR2 SVGAGI. This CDR3 is built from 14 residues. V gave up 4 bases and J gave up 4 bases, with 10 bases separating them. The CDR3 DNA follows: TGTGCCAGCAGTTTCAGACAGATCACCGGGGAGCTGTTTTTT. This encodes CASSFRQITGELFF.

This rearrangement joins TRBV7-9 to TRBJ2-7; TRBD2 matches at 9 bases. The length of the CDR3 is 16 residues. The junction had 8 bases not matched to a gene; V was cut back by 5 bases and J by 0 bases. Germline-derived CDR1 and CDR2 are SEHNR and FQNEAQ (reference sequence). CDR3 loop: CASSQPPSGISYEQYF. For the CDR3, the DNA is TGTGCCAGCAGCCAGCCTCCTAGCGGGATCTCCTACGAGCAGTACTTC.

The chain recombines TRBV5-8 with TRBJ1-5, with unresolved D. Trimming took 1 base from V and 2 from J, leaving 16 bases between them. The CDR3 has 17 amino acids. Germline loops: CDR1 SGHTS, CDR2 YDEGEE. This chain's CDR3 is CASSLWAASLGNQPQHF. DNA of the CDR3: TGTGCCAGCAGCTTGTGGGCAGCGAGTTTAGGCAATCAGCCCCAGCATTTT. The full variable domain, in which reference TRBV5-8 and TRBJ1-5 provide the parts outside the CDR3, is EAGVTQSPTHLIKTRGQQATLRCSPISGHTSVYWYQQALGLGLQFLLWYDEGEERNRGNFPPRFSGRQFPNYSSELNVNALELEDSALYLCASSLWAASLGNQPQHFGDGTRLSIL.

The rearrangement links TRBV5-1 to TRBJ2-5; no firm D call. CDR3 length: 14 amino acids. CDR1 is SGHRS, CDR2 YFSETQ, per germline. With 0 bases removed from V and 1 base from J, the gap between germline ends came to 7 bases. The CDR3 region has the DNA TGCGCCAGCAGCTTGGCCCCCAGCCAAGAGACCCAGTACTTC. Protein: CASSLAPSQETQYF.

The chain recombines TRBV7-2 with TRBJ1-6, with a possible D match to TRBD1 (5 bases). The germline gives CDR1 SGHTA, CDR2 FQGNSA. This CDR3 is 16 amino acids long. The V end lost 6 bases, the J end lost 10 bases, and 22 bases lay between the germline ends. CDR3 in amino acids: CASRRGGTPIGSPLHF. The CDR3 nucleotides read TGTGCCAGCAGGCGGGGCGGAACCCCTATAGGATCACCCCTCCACTTT.

This chain connects TRBV6-2 or TRBV6-3 to TRBJ1-1, with unresolved D. V was clipped by 5 bases and J by 0 bases, with 16 bases between them. The CDR3 loop spans 16 amino acids. Germline values: CDR1 MNHEY, CDR2 SVGEGT. CDR3 in DNA: TGTGCCAGCAGTCCCTGGGGTAAAGCCATGAACACTGAAGCTTTCTTT. Its translation: CASSPWGKAMNTEAFF.

The chain has TRBV28 and TRBJ2-1; 9 nucleotides align to TRBD2. V trimming: 3 bases; J trimming: 1 base; junction bases outside the gene matches: 4. This CDR3 comprises 16 residues. The germline gives CDR1 MDHEN, CDR2 SYDVKM. This CDR3 is CASSLWAGGSYNEQFF. The DNA of the CDR3 is TGTGCCAGCAGTTTGTGGGCGGGAGGGTCCTACAATGAGCAGTTCTTC.

CDR3 sequence (DNA): TGTGCCAGCAGGGCCGGGACTAGTTTGTACAATGAGCAGTTCTTC. This encodes CASRAGTSLYNEQFF. This chain uses TRBV2 with TRBJ2-1, with 8 bases lining up with TRBD2. CDR1 and CDR2 (germline): SNHLY, FYNNEI. The CDR3 consists of 15 residues. With 6 bases clipped from V and 4 bases from J, the junction kept 8 bases outside the gene matches.

The rearrangement joins TRBV5-1 to TRBJ1-4, with TRBD1 as a possible D gene (5 bases). Trimming pared 6 bases from V and 5 bases from J, leaving 17 bases between. Germline V gene data show CDR1 as SGHRS and CDR2 as YFSETQ. The CDR3 runs 15 residues. The CDR3 region is CASTRSGGQNEKLFF. The CDR3 DNA reads TGCGCCAGCACCAGAAGCGGGGGTCAGAATGAAAAACTGTTTTTT.

In nucleotides, the CDR3 is TGTGCCAGTAGTATAAGTCTTGACAAGACGGAAGCTTTCTTT. Its protein is CASSISLDKTEAFF. The rearrangement links TRBV19 to TRBJ1-1; D is unclear. The CDR3 is made up of 14 amino acids. Germline V gene sequence: CDR1 LNHDA, CDR2 SQIVND (reference sequence). The ends were cut back, 2 bases at V and 8 bases at J, with 15 bases in the middle.

The V call is TRBV7-8, the J call TRBJ1-1, with TRBD1 matching 7 bases. The CDR3 extends over 15 amino acids. The V and J ends lost 1 base and 9 bases, in that order; junction bases with no gene match: 11. The germline V gene has CDR1 SGHVS and CDR2 FQNEAQ. The CDR3 region is CASSLVGGGDSKAFF. The CDR3 DNA follows: TGTGCCAGCAGCTTAGTAGGTGGGGGGGACAGTAAAGCTTTCTTT.